This T cell receptor (beta chain) was captured by sequencing in a study of regulatory T cells in long-lasting Graves disease. The trim removed 6 bases at V and 0 bases at J, leaving 7 bases unmatched. The CDR3 spans 16 residues. CDR1 is MDHEN, CDR2 SYDVKM, per germline. Ten or more counts support this clonotype. The time point was: newly diagnosed GD, antithyroid drugs for less than 3 months. From RNA extracted from PBMCs, the TCR library was made. American Thyroid Association guidelines were used to diagnose Graves' disease. Libraries of TCR beta came from iRepertoire HTBI primers plus Arm-PCR of CDR3 regions. TCRdb passed the multiplex PCR reads through MiXCR, listing each CDR3 protein once. The table lists hundreds of thousands of distinct CDR3 sequences, approximately 16% of them singletons. These data also featured in a second study, about T cells in Graves' hyperthyroidism and ophthalmopathy. That source adds: When the TCR CDR3 underwent first-round RT-PCR, the HTBI primer set was used. In simple terms, a model built on 13 V-J features told ophthalmopathy apart from stable hyperthyroidism.

The TCR originated in a middle-aged woman with Graves disease. The chain couples TRBV28 to TRBJ2-1, with TRBD1 matching 8 bases. Material: peripheral blood mononuclear cells (PBMCs), obtained at new diagnosis, from a patient treated with antithyroid drugs. In DNA, the CDR3 is TGTGCCAGCAGAGGGACAGGTAGCAGCTCCTACAATGAGCAGTTCTTC. Amino acids: CASRGTGSSSYNEQFF.